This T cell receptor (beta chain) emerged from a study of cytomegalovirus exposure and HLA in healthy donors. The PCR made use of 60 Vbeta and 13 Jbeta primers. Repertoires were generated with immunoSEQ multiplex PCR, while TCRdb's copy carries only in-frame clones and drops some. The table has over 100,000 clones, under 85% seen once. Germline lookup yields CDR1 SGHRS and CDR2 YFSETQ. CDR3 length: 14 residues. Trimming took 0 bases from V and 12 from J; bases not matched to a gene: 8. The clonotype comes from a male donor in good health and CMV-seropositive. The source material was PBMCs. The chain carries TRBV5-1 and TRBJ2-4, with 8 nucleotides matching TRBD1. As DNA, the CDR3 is TGCGCCAGCAGCTTGGGGGACAGGTTGGACAGTCAGTACTTC. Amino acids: CASSLGDRLDSQYF.